This T cell receptor (beta chain) appears in the sequencing data of a study of T-cell reconstitution after alpha-beta-depleted transplantation in children. This clonotype has a count of ten or more. The V gene's germline CDR1 is SGHRS and CDR2 YFSETQ. Trimming at V came to 0 bases and at J to 1 base, leaving 9 bases not matched to a gene. This CDR3 has 18 amino acids. Unique molecular identifiers tagged the TCRbeta library. TCRdb re-analysed the PCR reads in MiXCR, keeping a single row per CDR3 protein. Counted here are about 600,000 distinct CDR3 sequences, over 9.5% occurring once; the ten biggest clones make up roughly 3.9%.

The chain uses TRBV5-1 and TRBJ2-3; 9 bases are shared with TRBD1. Source: PBMCs from the stem cell graft donor, taken from the stem cell graft. The clonotype originates from a human donor who donated a stem cell graft to a child with acute myeloid leukemia. CDR3 in DNA: TGCGCCAGCAGCTTGGGGGACAGGGCTCCCATGGGCACAGATACGCAGTATTTT. This codes for CASSLGDRAPMGTDTQYF.